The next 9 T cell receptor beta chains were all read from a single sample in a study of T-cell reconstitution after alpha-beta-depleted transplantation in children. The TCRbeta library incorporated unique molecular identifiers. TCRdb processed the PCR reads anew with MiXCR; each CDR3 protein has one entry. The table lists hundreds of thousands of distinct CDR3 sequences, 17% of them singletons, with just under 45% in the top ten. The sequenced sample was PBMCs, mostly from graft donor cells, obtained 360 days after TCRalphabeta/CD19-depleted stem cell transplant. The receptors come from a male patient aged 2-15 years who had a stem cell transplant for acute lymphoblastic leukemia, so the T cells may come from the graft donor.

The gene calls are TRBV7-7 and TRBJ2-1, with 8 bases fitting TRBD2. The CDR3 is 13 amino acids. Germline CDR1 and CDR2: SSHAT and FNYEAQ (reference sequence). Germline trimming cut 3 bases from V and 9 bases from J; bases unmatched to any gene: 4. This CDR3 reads CASSLRGVTEQFF. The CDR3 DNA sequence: TGTGCCAGCAGCTTGCGGGGGGTCACTGAGCAGTTCTTC.

The CDR3 reads CSVEDRAGGVYEQYF. In nucleotides, the CDR3 is TGCAGCGTTGAAGATCGAGCGGGAGGGGTCTACGAGCAGTACTTC. This chain connects TRBV29-1 to TRBJ2-7, with 10 bases fitting TRBD2. The CDR3 is 15 amino acids. The junction had 5 bases not matched to a gene; V was cut back by 0 bases and J by 3 bases. CDR1 and CDR2 from the germline V gene are SQVTM and ANQGSEA.

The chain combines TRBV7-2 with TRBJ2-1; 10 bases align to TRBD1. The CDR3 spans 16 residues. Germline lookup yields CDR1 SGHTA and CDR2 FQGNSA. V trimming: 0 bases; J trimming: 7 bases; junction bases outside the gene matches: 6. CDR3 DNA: TGTGCCAGCAGCTTAGCCGCGACAGGGGGCAGGAATGAGCAGTTCTTC. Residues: CASSLAATGGRNEQFF.

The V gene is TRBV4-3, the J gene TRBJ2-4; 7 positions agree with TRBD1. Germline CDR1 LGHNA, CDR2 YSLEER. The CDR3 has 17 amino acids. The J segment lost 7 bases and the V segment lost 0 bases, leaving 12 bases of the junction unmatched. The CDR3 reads CASSQESGTAGSNIQYF. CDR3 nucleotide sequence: TGCGCCAGCAGCCAAGAATCCGGGACAGCCGGGTCCAACATTCAGTACTTC.

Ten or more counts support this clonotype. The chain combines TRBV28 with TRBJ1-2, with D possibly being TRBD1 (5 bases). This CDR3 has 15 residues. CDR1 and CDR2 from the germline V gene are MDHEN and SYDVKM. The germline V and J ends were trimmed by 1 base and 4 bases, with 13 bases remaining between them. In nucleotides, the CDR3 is TGTGCCAGCAGTTTATCGGGGCCAGGAACCTATGGCTACACCTTC. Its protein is CASSLSGPGTYGYTF.

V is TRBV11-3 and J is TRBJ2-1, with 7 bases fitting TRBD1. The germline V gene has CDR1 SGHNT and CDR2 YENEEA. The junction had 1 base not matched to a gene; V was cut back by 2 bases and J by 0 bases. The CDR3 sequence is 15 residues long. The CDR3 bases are TGTGCCAGCAGCTTAAGACAGGGCTCCTACAATGAGCAGTTCTTC. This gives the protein CASSLRQGSYNEQFF.

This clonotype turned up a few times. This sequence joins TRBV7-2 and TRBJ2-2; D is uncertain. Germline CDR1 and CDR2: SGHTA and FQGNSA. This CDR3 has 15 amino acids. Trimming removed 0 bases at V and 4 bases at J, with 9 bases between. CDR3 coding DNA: TGTGCCAGCAGCTTAGCCCAAATTACCACCGGGGAGCTGTTTTTT. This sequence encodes CASSLAQITTGELFF.

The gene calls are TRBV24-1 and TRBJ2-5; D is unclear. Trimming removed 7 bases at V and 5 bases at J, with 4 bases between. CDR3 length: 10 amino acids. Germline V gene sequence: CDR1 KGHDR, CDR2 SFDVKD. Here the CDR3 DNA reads TGTGCCACCAGGGGGGAGACCCAGTACTTC. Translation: CATRGETQYF.

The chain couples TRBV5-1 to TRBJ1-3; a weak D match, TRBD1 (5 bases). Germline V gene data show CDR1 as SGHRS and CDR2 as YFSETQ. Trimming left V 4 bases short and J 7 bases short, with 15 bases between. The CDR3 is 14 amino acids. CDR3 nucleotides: TGCGCCAGCAGCAGCGGACACTTGGGGAACACCATATATTTT. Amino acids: CASSSGHLGNTIYF.